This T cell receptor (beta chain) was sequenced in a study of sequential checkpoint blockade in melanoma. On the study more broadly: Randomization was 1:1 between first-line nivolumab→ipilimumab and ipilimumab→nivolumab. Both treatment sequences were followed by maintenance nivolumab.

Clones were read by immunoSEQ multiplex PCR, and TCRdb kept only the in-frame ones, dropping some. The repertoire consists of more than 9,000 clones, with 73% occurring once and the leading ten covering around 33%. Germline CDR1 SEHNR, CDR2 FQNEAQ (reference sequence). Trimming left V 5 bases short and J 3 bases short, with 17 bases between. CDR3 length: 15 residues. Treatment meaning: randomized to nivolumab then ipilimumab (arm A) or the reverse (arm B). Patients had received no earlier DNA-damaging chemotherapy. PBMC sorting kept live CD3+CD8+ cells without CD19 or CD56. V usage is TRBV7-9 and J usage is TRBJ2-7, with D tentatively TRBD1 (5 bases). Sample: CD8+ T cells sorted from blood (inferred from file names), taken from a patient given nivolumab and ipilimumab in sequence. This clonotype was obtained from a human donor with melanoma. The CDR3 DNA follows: TGTGCCAGCAGCGGTACAGGTTCGTCGGTCTACGAGCAGTACTTC. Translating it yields CASSGTGSSVYEQYF.